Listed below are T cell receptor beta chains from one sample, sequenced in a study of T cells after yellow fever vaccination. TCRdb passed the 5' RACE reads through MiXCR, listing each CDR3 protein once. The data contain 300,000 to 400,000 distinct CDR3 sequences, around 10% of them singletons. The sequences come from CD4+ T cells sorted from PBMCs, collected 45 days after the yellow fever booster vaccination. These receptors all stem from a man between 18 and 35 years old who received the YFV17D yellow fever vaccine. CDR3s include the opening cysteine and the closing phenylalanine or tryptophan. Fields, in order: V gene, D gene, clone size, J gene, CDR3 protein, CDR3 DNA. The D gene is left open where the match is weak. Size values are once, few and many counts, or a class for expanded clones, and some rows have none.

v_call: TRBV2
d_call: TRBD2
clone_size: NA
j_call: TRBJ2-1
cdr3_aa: CASAGLVVNEQFF
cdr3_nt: TGTGCCAGCGCTGGACTAGTAGTCAATGAGCAGTTCTTC

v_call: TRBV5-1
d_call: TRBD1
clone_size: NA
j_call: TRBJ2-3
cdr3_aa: CASSRTGGIDTQYF
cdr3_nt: TGCGCCAGCAGCAGGACAGGGGGTATCGATACGCAGTATTTT

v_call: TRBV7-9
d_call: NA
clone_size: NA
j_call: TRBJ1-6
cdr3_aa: CASSLMEGNSPLHF
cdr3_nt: TGTGCCAGCAGCTTAATGGAGGGAAATTCACCCCTCCACTTT

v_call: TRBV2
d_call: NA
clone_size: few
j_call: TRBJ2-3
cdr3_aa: CASTGQFTDTQYF
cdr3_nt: TGTGCCAGCACTGGACAGTTCACAGATACGCAGTATTTT

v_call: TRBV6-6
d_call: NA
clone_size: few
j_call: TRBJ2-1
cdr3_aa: CASKGVVRGEQFF
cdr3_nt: TGTGCCAGCAAGGGAGTTGTGAGGGGTGAGCAGTTCTTC

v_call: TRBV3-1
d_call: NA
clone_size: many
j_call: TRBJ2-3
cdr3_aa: CASSLTSSGDTQYF
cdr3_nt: TGTGCCAGCAGCCTAACTAGCAGTGGAGATACGCAGTATTTT

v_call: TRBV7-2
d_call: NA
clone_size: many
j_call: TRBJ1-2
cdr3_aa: CASALGGYGYTF
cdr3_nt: TGTGCCAGCGCCTTGGGTGGCTATGGCTACACCTTC

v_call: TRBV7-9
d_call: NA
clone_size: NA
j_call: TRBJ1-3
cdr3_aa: CASSLAGESGNTIYF
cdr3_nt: TGTGCCAGCAGCTTAGCCGGGGAGTCTGGAAACACCATATATTTT

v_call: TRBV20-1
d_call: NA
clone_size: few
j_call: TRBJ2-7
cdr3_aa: CSARAGTLHEQYF
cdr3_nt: TGCAGTGCTAGAGCCGGGACTCTCCACGAGCAGTACTTC

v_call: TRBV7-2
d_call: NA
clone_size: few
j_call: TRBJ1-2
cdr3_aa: CASSLERGDRGYTF
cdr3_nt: TGTGCCAGCAGCTTAGAGCGGGGGGATCGGGGCTACACCTTC

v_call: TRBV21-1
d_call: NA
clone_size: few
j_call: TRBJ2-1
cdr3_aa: CASSKVPGQGSDNEQFF
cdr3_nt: TGTGCCAGCAGCAAAGTACCGGGACAGGGGTCCGACAATGAGCAGTTCTTC

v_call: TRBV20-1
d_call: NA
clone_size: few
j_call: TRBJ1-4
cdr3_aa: CSARQGLEKLFF
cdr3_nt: TGCAGTGCTAGACAGGGTCTTGAAAAACTGTTTTTT

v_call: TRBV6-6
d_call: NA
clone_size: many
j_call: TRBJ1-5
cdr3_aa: CASSLPRDLSSNQPQHF
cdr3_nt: TGTGCCAGCAGCCTCCCCCGGGACTTAAGTAGCAATCAGCCCCAGCATTTT

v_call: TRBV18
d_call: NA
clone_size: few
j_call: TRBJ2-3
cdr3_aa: CASSRQYGFDTQYF
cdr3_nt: TGTGCCAGCTCACGCCAGTACGGGTTCGATACGCAGTATTTT

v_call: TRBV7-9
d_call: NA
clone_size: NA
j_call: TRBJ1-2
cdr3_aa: CASSPGPGNYGYTF
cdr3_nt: TGTGCCAGCAGCCCCGGCCCAGGGAACTATGGCTACACCTTC

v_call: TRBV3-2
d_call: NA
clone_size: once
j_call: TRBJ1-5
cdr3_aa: CASSRGRGQPQHF
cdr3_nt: TGTGCCAGCAGCCGAGGAAGGGGTCAGCCCCAGCATTTT

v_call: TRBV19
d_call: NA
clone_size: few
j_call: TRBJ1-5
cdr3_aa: CASSIGAGGLNQPQHF
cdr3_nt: TGTGCCAGTAGTATAGGCGCCGGGGGGCTCAATCAGCCCCAGCATTTT

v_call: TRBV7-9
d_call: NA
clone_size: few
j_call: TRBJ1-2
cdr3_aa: CASSFEINYGYTF
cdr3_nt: TGTGCCAGCAGCTTTGAAATTAACTATGGCTACACCTTC

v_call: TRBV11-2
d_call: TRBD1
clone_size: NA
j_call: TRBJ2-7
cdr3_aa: CASRYSTGAGEQYF
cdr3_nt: TGTGCCAGCAGATACTCAACAGGGGCCGGCGAGCAGTACTTC

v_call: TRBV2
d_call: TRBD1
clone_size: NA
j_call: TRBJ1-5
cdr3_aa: CASRRTGSDQPQHF
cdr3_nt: TGTGCCAGCAGACGGACAGGGAGCGATCAGCCCCAGCATTTT

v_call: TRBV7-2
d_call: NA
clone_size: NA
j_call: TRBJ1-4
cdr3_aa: CASSPGPPLTNEKLFF
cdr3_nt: TGTGCCAGCAGCCCGGGACCCCCCCTAACTAATGAAAAACTGTTTTTT

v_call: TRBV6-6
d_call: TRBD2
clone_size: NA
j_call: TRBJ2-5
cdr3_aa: CASSGLAGGQETQYF
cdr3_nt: TGTGCCAGCAGCGGACTAGCGGGGGGCCAAGAGACCCAGTACTTC

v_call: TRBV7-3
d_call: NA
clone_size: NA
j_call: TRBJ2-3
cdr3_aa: CASSQGARGVQYF
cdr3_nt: TGTGCCAGCAGCCAAGGGGCCAGGGGTGTGCAGTATTTT

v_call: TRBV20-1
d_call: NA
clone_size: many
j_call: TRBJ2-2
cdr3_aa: CSARPAQFGELFF
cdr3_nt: TGCAGTGCTAGACCGGCCCAGTTCGGGGAGCTGTTTTTT

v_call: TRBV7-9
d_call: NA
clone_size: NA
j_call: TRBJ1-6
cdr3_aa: CASSLMEGNNSPLHF
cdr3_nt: TGTGCCAGCAGCTTAATGGAGGGCAATAATTCACCCCTCCACTTT

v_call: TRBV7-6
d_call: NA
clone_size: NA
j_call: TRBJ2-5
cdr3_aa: CASSPAETQYF
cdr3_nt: TGTGCCAGCAGCCCCGCGGAGACCCAGTACTTC

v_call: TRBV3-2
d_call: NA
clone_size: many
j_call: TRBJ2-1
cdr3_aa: CASPRGRLRDWNEQFF
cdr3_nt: TGTGCCAGCCCCCGGGGCCGACTAAGAGATTGGAATGAGCAGTTCTTC

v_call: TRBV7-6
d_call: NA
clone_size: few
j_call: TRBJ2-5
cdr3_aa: CASSLPYRQETQYF
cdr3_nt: TGTGCCAGCAGCTTACCTTATCGCCAAGAGACCCAGTACTTC

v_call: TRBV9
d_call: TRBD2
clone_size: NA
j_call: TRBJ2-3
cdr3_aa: CASSVALDSGDDTQYF
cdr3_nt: TGTGCCAGCAGCGTAGCTCTGGATAGCGGGGATGATACGCAGTATTTT

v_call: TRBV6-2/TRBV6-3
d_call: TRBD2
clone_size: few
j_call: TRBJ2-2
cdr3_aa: CASPPGLATNTGELFF
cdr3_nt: TGTGCCAGCCCGCCGGGACTAGCGACGAACACCGGGGAGCTGTTTTTT

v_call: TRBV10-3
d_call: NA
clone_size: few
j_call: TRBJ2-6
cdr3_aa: CAISQPGTSGANVLTF
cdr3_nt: TGTGCCATCAGCCAGCCCGGGACCTCTGGGGCCAACGTCCTGACTTTC

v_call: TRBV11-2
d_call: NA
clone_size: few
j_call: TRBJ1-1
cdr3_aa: CASSPNGGGTEAFF
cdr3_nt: TGTGCCAGCAGCCCGAACGGGGGAGGGACTGAAGCTTTCTTT

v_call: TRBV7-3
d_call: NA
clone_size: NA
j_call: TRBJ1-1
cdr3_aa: CASSFGPLNTEAFF
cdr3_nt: TGTGCCAGCAGCTTCGGACCGTTGAACACTGAAGCTTTCTTT

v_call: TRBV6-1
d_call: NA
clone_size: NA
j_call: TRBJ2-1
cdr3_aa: CASSENWRYNEQFF
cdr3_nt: TGTGCCAGCAGTGAAAACTGGCGCTACAATGAGCAGTTCTTC

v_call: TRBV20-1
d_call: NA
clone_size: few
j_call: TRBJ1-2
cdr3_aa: CSAYTGRGGYGYTF
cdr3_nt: TGCAGTGCTTACACTGGACGCGGGGGCTATGGCTACACCTTC

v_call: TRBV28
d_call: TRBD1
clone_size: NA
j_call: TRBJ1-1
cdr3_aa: CASSDRDEAFF
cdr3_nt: TGTGCCAGCAGCGACAGGGACGAAGCTTTCTTT

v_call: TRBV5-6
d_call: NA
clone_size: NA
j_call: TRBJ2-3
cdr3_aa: CASSLFLVGGTDTQYF
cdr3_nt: TGTGCCAGCAGCTTGTTCCTGGTCGGGGGCACAGATACGCAGTATTTT

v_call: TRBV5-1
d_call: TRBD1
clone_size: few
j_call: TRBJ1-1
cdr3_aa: CASSSSGQLEAFF
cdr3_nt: TGCGCCAGCAGCTCTTCGGGACAGTTAGAAGCTTTCTTT

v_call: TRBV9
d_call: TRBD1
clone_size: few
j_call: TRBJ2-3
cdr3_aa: CASSPTGDTDTQYF
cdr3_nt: TGTGCCAGCAGCCCTACAGGGGATACAGATACGCAGTATTTT

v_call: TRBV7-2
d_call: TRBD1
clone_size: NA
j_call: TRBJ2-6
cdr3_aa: CASSLYRAGGGANVLTF
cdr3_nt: TGTGCCAGCAGCCTTTACCGGGCAGGGGGTGGGGCCAACGTCCTGACTTTC

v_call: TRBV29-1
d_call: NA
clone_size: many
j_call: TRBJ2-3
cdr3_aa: CSVCRDGSTDTQYF
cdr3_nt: TGCAGCGTCTGCCGGGACGGGAGCACAGATACGCAGTATTTT

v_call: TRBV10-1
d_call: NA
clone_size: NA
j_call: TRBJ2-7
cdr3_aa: CASSRREHEQYF
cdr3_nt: TGCGCCAGCAGTCGCCGGGAGCACGAGCAGTACTTC

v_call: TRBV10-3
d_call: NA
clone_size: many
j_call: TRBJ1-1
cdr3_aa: CAISEIGDTEAFF
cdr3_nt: TGTGCCATCAGTGAGATAGGGGACACTGAAGCTTTCTTT

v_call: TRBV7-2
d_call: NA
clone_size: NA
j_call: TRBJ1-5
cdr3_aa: CASSSGGAQPQHF
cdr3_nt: TGTGCCAGCAGCTCTGGCGGGGCACAGCCCCAGCATTTT

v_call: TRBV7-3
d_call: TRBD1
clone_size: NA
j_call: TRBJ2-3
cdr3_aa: CASSFTGEGDTQYF
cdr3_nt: TGTGCCAGCAGCTTTACAGGGGAAGGAGATACGCAGTATTTT

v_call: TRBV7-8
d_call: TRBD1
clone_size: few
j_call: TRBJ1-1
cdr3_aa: CASSQPGQGARRLGAFF
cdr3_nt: TGTGCCAGCAGTCAGCCGGGACAGGGGGCGCGGCGGCTTGGGGCTTTCTTT

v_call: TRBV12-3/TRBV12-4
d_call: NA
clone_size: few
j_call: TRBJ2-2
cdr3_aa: CASSQFDHTGELFF
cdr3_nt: TGTGCCAGCAGTCAATTTGACCACACCGGGGAGCTGTTTTTT

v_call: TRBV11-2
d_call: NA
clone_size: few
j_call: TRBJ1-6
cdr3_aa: CASSLRPGGNNSPLHF
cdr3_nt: TGTGCCAGCAGTCTGAGACCCGGCGGTAATAATTCACCCCTCCACTTT

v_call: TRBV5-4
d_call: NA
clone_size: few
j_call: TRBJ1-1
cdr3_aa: CASNGRGSNTEAFF
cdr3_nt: TGTGCCAGCAACGGAAGAGGATCGAACACTGAAGCTTTCTTT

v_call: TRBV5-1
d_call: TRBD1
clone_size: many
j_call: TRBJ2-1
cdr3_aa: CASSLGGQDNEQFF
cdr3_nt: TGCGCCAGCAGCTTGGGCGGACAGGACAATGAGCAGTTCTTC

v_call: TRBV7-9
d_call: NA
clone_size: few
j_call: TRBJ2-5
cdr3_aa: CASSYGQFQGETQYF
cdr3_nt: TGTGCCAGCAGCTATGGACAGTTCCAAGGAGAGACCCAGTACTTC

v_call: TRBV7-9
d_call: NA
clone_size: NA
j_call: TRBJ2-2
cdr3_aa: CASSLGRLTNTGELFF
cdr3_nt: TGTGCCAGCAGCTTAGGACGACTAACGAACACCGGGGAGCTGTTTTTT

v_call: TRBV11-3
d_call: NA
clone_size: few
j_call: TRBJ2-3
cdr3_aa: CASSLGGRARDTQYF
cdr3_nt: TGTGCCAGCAGCTTAGGGGGACGGGCTCGGGATACGCAGTATTTT

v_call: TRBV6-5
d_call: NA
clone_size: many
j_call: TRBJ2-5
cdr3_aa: CASSYRGSGETQYF
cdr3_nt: TGTGCCAGCAGTTACCGAGGATCAGGAGAGACCCAGTACTTC

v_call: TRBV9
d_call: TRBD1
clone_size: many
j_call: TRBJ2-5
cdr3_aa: CASSVGRGHVGETQYF
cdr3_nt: TGTGCCAGCAGCGTAGGAAGGGGGCACGTTGGAGAGACCCAGTACTTC

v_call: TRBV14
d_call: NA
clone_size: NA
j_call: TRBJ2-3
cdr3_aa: CASSPRPYTQYF
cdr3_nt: TGTGCCAGCAGCCCCCGGCCGTATACGCAGTATTTT

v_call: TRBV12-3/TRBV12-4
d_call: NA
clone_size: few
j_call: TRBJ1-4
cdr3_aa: CASSLLGKLFF
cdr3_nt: TGTGCCAGCAGTTTGCTCGGGAAACTGTTTTTT

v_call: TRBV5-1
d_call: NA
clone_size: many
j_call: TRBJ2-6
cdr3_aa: CASSPQGNGANVLTF
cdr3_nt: TGCGCCAGCAGCCCCCAGGGTAATGGGGCCAACGTCCTGACTTTC

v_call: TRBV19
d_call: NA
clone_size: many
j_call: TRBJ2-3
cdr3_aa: CASSPPGRRDTQYF
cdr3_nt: TGTGCCAGTAGTCCTCCGGGCCGACGAGATACGCAGTATTTT

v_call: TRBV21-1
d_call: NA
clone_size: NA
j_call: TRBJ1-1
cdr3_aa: CAAEKGEDREEAFF
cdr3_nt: TGTGCAGCAGAAAAAGGTGAGGACAGAGAAGAAGCTTTCTTT